What follows are 5 T cell receptor beta chains derived from one specimen sequenced in a study of shared clonotypes between healthy human individuals. Sequenced by immunoSEQ multiplex PCR; TCRdb stores in-frame clones only, minus some. This table holds roughly 2,000,000 clones, just over 90% found once. CD45RO negativity and positive selection for CCR7 defined naive CD8 cells, a population that excluded terminally differentiated effector memory CD45RA+ cells. The sequenced sample was naive CD8+ T cells from PBMCs. These receptors were collected from a man aged 18 to 29 in good health. Some clones in this sample may be carry-over from other donors' samples.

This clone has only one observation. The chain employs TRBV11-3 and TRBJ2-2; maybe TRBD2 (5 bases). In germline, CDR1 is SGHNT, CDR2 YENEEA. CDR3 length: 17 amino acids. V shed 1 base and J shed 4 bases, with 16 bases lying between them. CDR3 sequence (DNA): TGTGCCAGCAGCTTAGTTCCCCCGGAGCGGCCCACCGGGGAGCTGTTTTTT. Translating gives CASSLVPPERPTGELFF.

The V call is TRBV11-2, the J call TRBJ2-3; maybe TRBD2 (5 bases). Deletions cut 1 base from V and 3 bases from J, with 17 bases between. CDR3 length: 17 residues. The V gene's germline CDR1 is SGHAT and CDR2 FQNNGV. The CDR3 region is CASSLVGEGLWTDTQYF. The CDR3 DNA follows: TGTGCCAGCAGCTTAGTAGGCGAGGGATTATGGACAGATACGCAGTATTTT.

V usage is TRBV7-2 and J usage is TRBJ2-5; D might be TRBD1 (6 bases). The germline gives CDR1 SGHTA, CDR2 FQGNSA. The CDR3 sequence is 15 residues long. V was trimmed by 3 bases and J by 4 bases, leaving 15 bases between them. The CDR3 reads CASSLFTGPSETQYF. The CDR3 nucleotides are TGTGCCAGCAGCTTGTTTACAGGGCCATCAGAGACCCAGTACTTC.

The chain links TRBV27 to TRBJ1-4, with D tentatively TRBD1 (5 bases). Germline CDR1 reads MNHEY; CDR2 reads SMNVEV (reference sequence). Deletions cut 6 bases from V and 4 bases from J, with 15 bases between. The CDR3 loop spans 15 amino acids. This CDR3 is CASRSYRRLNEKLFF. The DNA for the CDR3 is TGTGCCAGCAGGAGCTACAGGCGACTTAATGAAAAACTGTTTTTT.

V usage is TRBV28 and J usage is TRBJ2-7, with D unresolved. The CDR3 has 16 residues. From germline, CDR1 is MDHEN and CDR2 SYDVKM. Trimming removed 4 bases from V and 4 bases from J, with 20 bases in between. The CDR3 protein is CASSSPKASFTYEQYF. The CDR3 nucleotides read TGTGCCAGCAGTTCACCCAAAGCCAGTTTCACTTACGAGCAGTACTTC.